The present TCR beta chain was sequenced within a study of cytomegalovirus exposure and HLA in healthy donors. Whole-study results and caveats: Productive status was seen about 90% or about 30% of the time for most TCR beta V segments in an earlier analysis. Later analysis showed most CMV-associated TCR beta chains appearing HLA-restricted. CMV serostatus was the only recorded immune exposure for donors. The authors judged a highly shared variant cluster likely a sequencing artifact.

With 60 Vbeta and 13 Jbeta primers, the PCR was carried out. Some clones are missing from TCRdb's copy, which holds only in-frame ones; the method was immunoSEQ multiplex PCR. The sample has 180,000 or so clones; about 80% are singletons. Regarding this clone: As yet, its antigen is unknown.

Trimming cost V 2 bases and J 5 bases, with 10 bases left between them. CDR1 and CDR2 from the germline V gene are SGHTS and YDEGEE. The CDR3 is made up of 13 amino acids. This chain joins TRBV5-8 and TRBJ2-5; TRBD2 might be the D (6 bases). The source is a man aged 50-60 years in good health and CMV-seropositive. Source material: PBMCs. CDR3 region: CASSLAGRETQYF. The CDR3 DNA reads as TGTGCCAGCAGCTTAGCGGGCAGGGAGACCCAGTACTTC.